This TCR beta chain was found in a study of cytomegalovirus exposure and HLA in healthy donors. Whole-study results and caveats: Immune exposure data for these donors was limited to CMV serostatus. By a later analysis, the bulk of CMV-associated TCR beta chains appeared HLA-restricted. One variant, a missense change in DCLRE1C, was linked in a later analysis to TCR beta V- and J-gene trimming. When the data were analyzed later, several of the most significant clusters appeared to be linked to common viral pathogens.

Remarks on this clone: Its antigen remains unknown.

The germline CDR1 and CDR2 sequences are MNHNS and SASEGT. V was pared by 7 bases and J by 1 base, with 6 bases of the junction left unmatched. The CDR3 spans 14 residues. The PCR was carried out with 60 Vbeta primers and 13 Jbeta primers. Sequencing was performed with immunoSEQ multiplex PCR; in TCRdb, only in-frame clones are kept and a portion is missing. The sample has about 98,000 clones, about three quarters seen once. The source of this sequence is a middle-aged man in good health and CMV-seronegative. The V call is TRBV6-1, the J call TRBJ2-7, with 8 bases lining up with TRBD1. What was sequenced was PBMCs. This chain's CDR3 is CASTQGAWSYEQYF. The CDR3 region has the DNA TGTGCCAGCACCCAGGGGGCTTGGTCCTACGAGCAGTACTTC.